This entry lists 27 T cell receptor beta chains sequenced from one sample in a study of T cells in Graves' hyperthyroidism and ophthalmopathy. TCR beta CDR3 regions were amplified from RNA transcripts. HTBI primers drove first-round RT-PCR of the TCR CDR3. TCRdb passed the multiplex PCR reads through MiXCR, listing each CDR3 protein once. The sample has about 570,000 distinct CDR3 sequences; approximately 44% are singletons. Sequencing was done on a sample of peripheral blood or thyroid tissue (not recorded which). These receptors all come from an adult woman with Graves' disease, either hyperthyroidism or ophthalmopathy (not recorded which).

The chain recombines TRBV25-1 with TRBJ1-2; a possible D gene is TRBD1 (6 bases). With 1 base removed from V and 6 bases from J, the gap between germline ends came to 24 bases. The CDR3 runs 18 residues. Germline CDR1 MGHDK, CDR2 SYGVNS. Here the CDR3 DNA reads TGTGCCAGCAGTGAATGGGGAGGACAGCTTACGTCGGAGGATGGCTACACCTTC. Amino acids: CASSEWGGQLTSEDGYTF.

This clonotype was observed a few times. V gene TRBV24-1 combines with J gene TRBJ1-5; no firm D call. The CDR3 covers 13 residues. CDR1 and CDR2 from the germline V gene are KGHDR and SFDVKD. V was pared by 1 base and J by 9 bases, with 9 bases between. CDR3 DNA: TGTGCCACCAGTGATTTCCGGGGTGCGCCCCAGCATTTT. This encodes CATSDFRGAPQHF.

V gene TRBV28 combines with J gene TRBJ2-6, with 7 bases lining up with TRBD2. The CDR3 contains 18 residues. The V gene's germline CDR1 is MDHEN and CDR2 SYDVKM. With 4 bases clipped from V and 4 bases from J, the junction kept 13 bases outside the gene matches. In DNA form, the CDR3 reads TGTGCCAGCAGTTCGCCCAGCGGGAAGGATACCGGGGCCAACGTCCTGACTTTC. Its protein is CASSSPSGKDTGANVLTF.

This clonotype turned up a few times. The V call is TRBV7-9, the J call TRBJ2-5; D is unresolved. Trimming pared 1 base from V and 0 bases from J, leaving 6 bases between. The CDR3 has 14 residues. Germline-derived CDR1 and CDR2 are SEHNR and FQNEAQ (reference sequence). The CDR3, as DNA: TGTGCCAGCAGCTTAGGGCAGCACCAAGAGACCCAGTACTTC. Translation: CASSLGQHQETQYF.

This clonotype was recorded at least ten times. The rearrangement links TRBV20-1 to TRBJ2-7; 11 bases map to TRBD2. The CDR3 is 15 residues long. J gave up 2 bases and V 2 bases, and 5 bases lay outside the gene matches. Germline V CDR1 and CDR2: DFQATT, SNEGSKA (reference sequence). Written as DNA, the CDR3 is TGCAGTGCTAGATCCGGGACTAGCGGAACCTACGAGCAGTACTTC. Translating gives CSARSGTSGTYEQYF.

The sample holds many counts of this clonotype. The genes are TRBV3-1 and TRBJ2-7, with TRBD2 identical over 7 bases. The CDR3 sequence is 13 residues long. The V and J ends lost 11 bases and 7 bases, in that order; junction bases with no gene match: 14. Germline V gives CDR1 LGHDT, CDR2 YNNKEL (reference sequence). As DNA, the CDR3 is TGTGCCGCTGGGATGGCGGGAGTACGAGAGCAGTACTTC. Translation: CAAGMAGVREQYF.

For this clonotype: A much larger clone lies one base from this, so it may be a read error. The chain employs TRBV5-1 and TRBJ1-2, with unresolved D. CDR1 is SGHRS, CDR2 YFSETQ, per germline. The CDR3 is 11 amino acids. In DNA form, the CDR3 reads TGTGCCAGCAGCTTTGGCTATGGCTACACCTTC. This sequence encodes CASSFGYGYTF.

This clonotype appeared many times. V and J are TRBV2 and TRBJ1-3; D is possibly TRBD1 (5 bases). V lost 4 bases and J 4 bases, leaving 17 bases between the germline ends. Germline CDR1 is SNHLY and CDR2 is FYNNEI. There are 16 residues in the CDR3. The CDR3 region is CASSVISLRDGNTIYF. The CDR3 coding sequence is TGTGCCAGCAGTGTCATTTCCTTGCGGGACGGAAACACCATATATTTT.

The sample holds many counts of this clonotype. V is TRBV5-1 and J is TRBJ1-5, with D maybe TRBD1 (5 bases). V was clipped by 5 bases and J by 1 base, with 10 bases between them. CDR1 and CDR2 from the germline V gene are SGHRS and YFSETQ. CDR3 length equals 14 residues. The CDR3: CASSSNRSNQPQHF. CDR3 nucleotides: TGCGCCAGCAGTTCCAACAGGAGCAATCAGCCCCAGCATTTT.

The chain uses TRBV15 and TRBJ1-2; D is perhaps TRBD1 (5 bases). The CDR3 extends over 15 amino acids. The germline CDR1 and CDR2 sequences are LNHNV and YYDKDF (reference sequence). The V gene lost 0 bases and the J gene lost 4 bases, with 12 bases spanning the gap. The CDR3 sequence: CATSRDRGLFYGYTF. CDR3 nucleotides: TGTGCCACCAGCAGAGATAGGGGACTGTTCTATGGCTACACCTTC.

V and J are TRBV24-1 and TRBJ2-1; 9 bases align to TRBD1. The V and J ends lost 4 bases and 1 base, in that order; junction bases with no gene match: 4. Germline V gives CDR1 KGHDR, CDR2 SFDVKD. CDR3 length: 16 residues. CDR3 protein: CATSDPGQGSYNEQFF. CDR3 in DNA: TGTGCCACCAGTGACCCGGGACAGGGATCCTACAATGAGCAGTTCTTC.

This clonotype has a count of ten or more. The V and J genes are TRBV6-6 and TRBJ1-3; 10 nucleotides line up with TRBD1. CDR1 and CDR2 (germline): MNHNY, SVGAGI (reference sequence). There are 16 residues in the CDR3. V lost 2 bases, J lost 4 bases, and 5 bases stayed unmatched. The chain's CDR3 is CASSYGQGVFGNTIYF. Here the CDR3 DNA reads TGTGCCAGCAGTTACGGACAGGGGGTATTCGGAAACACCATATATTTT.

This clonotype was counted at least ten times. This chain uses TRBV5-1 with TRBJ2-7, with 9 bases that match TRBD1. V lost 0 bases to trimming and J lost 0 bases; unmatched junction nucleotides: 10. The CDR3 runs to 18 residues. Germline-derived CDR1 and CDR2 are SGHRS and YFSETQ. CDR3 sequence: CASSLAGGTGSISYEQYF. CDR3 nucleotides: TGCGCCAGCAGCTTGGCCGGCGGGACAGGGTCGATCTCCTACGAGCAGTACTTC.

The genes are TRBV20-1 and TRBJ1-5; 9 nucleotides match TRBD1. The CDR3 covers 15 residues. CDR1 and CDR2 (germline): DFQATT, SNEGSKA (reference sequence). V shed 6 bases, J shed 4 bases, and the junction held 10 bases outside the gene matches. CDR3 nucleotides: TGCAGTGCCAGCGGGGGACAGGGAGGGAATCAGCCCCAGCATTTT. This encodes CSASGGQGGNQPQHF.

This clonotype was counted only a few times. The V and J genes are TRBV20-1 and TRBJ2-1, with D unresolved. The CDR3 sequence is 13 residues long. V was cut by 3 bases and J by 9 bases, with 15 bases left in between. Germline V gene lookup returns CDR1 DFQATT and CDR2 SNEGSKA (reference sequence). The CDR3 bases are TGCAGTGCTAGGAACTGGAAGTCGACTGAGCAGTTCTTC. It codes for CSARNWKSTEQFF.

For this clonotype: This clone may be a read error of a much larger clone one base away. CDR3 in amino acids: CASSLGGKLTGELSF. CDR3 sequence (DNA): TGTGCCAGCAGCCTTGGGGGGAAATTGACCGGGGAGCTGTCTTTT. The genes are TRBV12-3 or TRBV12-4 and TRBJ2-2; tentative D call: TRBD2 (6 bases). The CDR3 runs 15 residues.

This clonotype was seen only a few times. The chain combines TRBV2 with TRBJ1-5; no reliable D call. Germline CDR1 SNHLY, CDR2 FYNNEI. V was clipped by 7 bases and J by 11 bases, with 15 bases between them. The CDR3 is 12 residues long. The CDR3 reads CASNGGQETQHF. The CDR3 nucleotides are TGTGCCAGCAACGGCGGCCAAGAGACCCAGCATTTT.

This clonotype was detected ten times or more. The V gene is TRBV20-1, the J gene TRBJ1-4; D remains unclear. CDR1 is DFQATT and CDR2 is SNEGSKA in the germline V gene (reference sequence). The CDR3 has 16 amino acids. V was trimmed by 1 base and J by 0 bases, leaving 12 bases between them. This chain's CDR3 is CSARGRSTTTNEKLFF. DNA of the CDR3: TGCAGTGCTAGAGGGCGTTCGACTACAACTAATGAAAAACTGTTTTTT.

This clonotype was observed many times. This chain uses TRBV28 with TRBJ1-2; 7 bases map to TRBD1. The CDR3 has 15 residues. The junction had 9 bases not matched to a gene; V was cut back by 5 bases and J by 3 bases. Germline CDR1 reads MDHEN; CDR2 reads SYDVKM. CDR3 residues: CASSRTGQLYYGYTF. The CDR3 DNA reads as TGTGCCAGCAGTAGGACGGGACAGCTATACTATGGCTACACCTTC.

With regard to this clonotype: One junction end disagrees with the germline gene, perhaps due to a read error. V is TRBV7-2 and J is TRBJ2-5; 8 bases are shared with TRBD1. This CDR3 region has 15 residues. Germline CDR1 reads SGHTA; CDR2 reads FQGNSA. Here the CDR3 DNA reads TGTGCCGGCAGTAGGGGCCATGGACAGGGTGAGACCCAGTACTTC. This gives the protein CAGSRGHGQGETQYF.

This clonotype was counted many times. The V call is TRBV20-1, the J call TRBJ1-1; TRBD1 might be the D (6 bases). The V gene lost 3 bases and the J gene lost 4 bases, with 15 bases spanning the gap. CDR1 is DFQATT and CDR2 is SNEGSKA in the germline V gene (reference sequence). There are 14 residues in the CDR3. DNA for the CDR3: TGCAGTGCTAGGGGGGGGGCTCGGGGCACTGAAGCTTTCTTT. As protein: CSARGGARGTEAFF.

In its sample, this clonotype was seen many times. This chain links TRBV19 with TRBJ2-2; 10 bases map to TRBD2. Losses at the gene ends were 7 bases for V and 7 bases for J; bases not matched to a gene: 9. This CDR3 has 15 amino acids. Germline values: CDR1 LNHDA, CDR2 SQIVND (reference sequence). CDR3 amino acids: CASTLASGSGGELFF. The CDR3 nucleotides read TGTGCCAGTACCCTGGCTAGCGGGAGTGGCGGGGAGCTGTTTTTT.

This chain joins TRBV13 and TRBJ1-5; no firm D call. This CDR3 spans 13 amino acids. In germline, CDR1 is PRHDT, CDR2 FYEKMQ (reference sequence). Trimming took 5 bases from V and 7 from J, leaving 12 bases between them. The CDR3 DNA reads TGTGCCAGCAGCAGGTACTCATGGCAGCCCCAGCATTTT. Its translation: CASSRYSWQPQHF.

In its sample, this clonotype was seen many times. This chain joins TRBV14 and TRBJ1-1; the match to TRBD1 covers 8 bases. CDR1 SGHDN and CDR2 FVKESK come from the germline V gene. The CDR3 loop spans 15 amino acids. The V and J ends lost 3 bases and 2 bases, in that order; junction bases with no gene match: 5. As DNA, the CDR3 is TGTGCCAGCAGCCAGCCGGGGACAGGAAACACTGAAGCTTTCTTT. As protein: CASSQPGTGNTEAFF. Drawing the rest from reference TRBV14 and TRBJ1-1, the complete variable domain is EAGVTQFPSHSVIEKGQTVTLRCDPISGHDNLYWYRRVMGKEIKFLLHFVKESKQDESGMPNNRFLAERTGGTYSTLKVQPAELEDSGVYFCASSQPGTGNTEAFFGQGTRLTVV.

This clonotype occurred many times. The CDR3 bases are TGTGCCAGTAGCGGGAGGCACAATGAGCAGTTCTTC. Residues: CASSGRHNEQFF. V is TRBV19 and J is TRBJ2-1, with 7 bases matching TRBD2. Germline CDR1 LNHDA, CDR2 SQIVND (reference sequence). Losses at the gene ends were 6 bases for V and 5 bases for J; bases not matched to a gene: 1. CDR3 size: 12 residues.

V and J are TRBV14 and TRBJ1-1; tentative D call: TRBD1 (5 bases). Looked up from germline, CDR1 is SGHDN and CDR2 is FVKESK. Trimming removed 1 base at V and 11 bases at J, with 14 bases between. The CDR3 is 13 residues long. CDR3 in DNA: TGTGCCAGCAGCCAAGCCGGGACTGAGAAGGCTTTCTTT. Translation: CASSQAGTEKAFF.

V is TRBV5-1 and J is TRBJ2-3; D is undetermined. The CDR3 has 11 residues. Trimming took 4 bases from V and 11 from J, leaving 11 bases between them. The germline CDR1 and CDR2 sequences are SGHRS and YFSETQ. CDR3 amino acids: CASSIEVEQYF. In nucleotides, the CDR3 is TGCGCCAGCAGCATAGAGGTAGAGCAGTATTTT. The whole variable domain, filled in from reference TRBV5-1 and TRBJ2-3, reads KAGVTQTPRYLIKTRGQQVTLSCSPISGHRSVSWYQQTPGQGLQFLFEYFSETQRNKGNFPGRFSGRQFSNSRSEMNVSTLELGDSALYLCASSIEVEQYFGPGTRLTVL.